Sequencing of this T cell receptor beta chain was carried out in a study of T cell responses to AZD1222 COVID-19 vaccine. Germline CDR1 is SGHRS and CDR2 is YFSETQ. Trimming took 3 bases from V and 5 from J, leaving 14 bases between them. This CDR3 comprises 14 residues. General study findings and limits: Distributed over spike, vaccine-associated CD4 TCRs predominated at 160-218 and 743-854. Females made up more of the donors, who were largely white British, and clonal diversity may have come out too low. Regions left unmutated in variants are reportedly the target of nearly half of spike-specific TCRs.

On this clone: Its specificity is not known.

TCRdb's table, derived via immunoSEQ multiplex PCR, lists solely in-frame clones and lacks some. The data show over 120,000 clones, roughly 90% seen once. The chain joins TRBV5-1 to TRBJ1-1, with D possibly TRBD1 on 6 matching bases. The sample in question was peripheral blood, obtained 28 days after the second AZD1222 dose. The source is an adult who received the AZD1222 COVID-19 vaccine. The CDR3 is CASSSQTGRTEAFF. CDR3 coding DNA: TGCGCCAGCAGCTCCCAGACAGGAAGGACTGAAGCTTTCTTT.